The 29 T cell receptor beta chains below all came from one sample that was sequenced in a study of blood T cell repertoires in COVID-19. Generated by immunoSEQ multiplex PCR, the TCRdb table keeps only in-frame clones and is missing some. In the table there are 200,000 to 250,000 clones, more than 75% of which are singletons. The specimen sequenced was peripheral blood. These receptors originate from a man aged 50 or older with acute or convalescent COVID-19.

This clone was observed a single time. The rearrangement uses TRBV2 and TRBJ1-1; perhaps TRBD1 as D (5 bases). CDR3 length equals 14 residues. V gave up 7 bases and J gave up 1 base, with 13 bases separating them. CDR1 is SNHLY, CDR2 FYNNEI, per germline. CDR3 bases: TGTGCCAGCATTAGGGGCACTTGGAACACTGAAGCTTTCTTT. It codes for CASIRGTWNTEAFF.

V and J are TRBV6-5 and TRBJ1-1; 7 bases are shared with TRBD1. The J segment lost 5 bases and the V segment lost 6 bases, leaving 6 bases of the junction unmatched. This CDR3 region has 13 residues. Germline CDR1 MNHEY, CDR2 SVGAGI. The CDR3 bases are TGTGCCAGCAGCTTAGTGACAGGGACTGAAGCTTTCTTT. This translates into CASSLVTGTEAFF.

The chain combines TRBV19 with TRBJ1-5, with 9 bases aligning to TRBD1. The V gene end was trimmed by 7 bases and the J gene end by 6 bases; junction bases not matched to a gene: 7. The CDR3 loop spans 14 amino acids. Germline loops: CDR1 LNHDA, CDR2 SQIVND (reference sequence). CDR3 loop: CASTTGGMAQPQHF. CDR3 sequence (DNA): TGTGCCAGTACCACAGGGGGCATGGCTCAGCCCCAGCATTTT.

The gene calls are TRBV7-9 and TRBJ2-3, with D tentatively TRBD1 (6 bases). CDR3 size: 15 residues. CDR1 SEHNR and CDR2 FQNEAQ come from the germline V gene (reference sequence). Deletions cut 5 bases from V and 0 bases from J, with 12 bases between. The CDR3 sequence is CASSITGQSTDTQYF. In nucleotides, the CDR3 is TGTGCCAGCAGCATAACAGGACAGAGCACAGATACGCAGTATTTT.

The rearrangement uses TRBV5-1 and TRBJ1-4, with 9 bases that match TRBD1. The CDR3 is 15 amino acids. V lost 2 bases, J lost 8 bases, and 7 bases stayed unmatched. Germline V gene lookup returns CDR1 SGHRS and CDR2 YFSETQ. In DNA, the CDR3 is TGCGCCAGCAGCTTTAAACAGGGGGCAAGAGAAAAACTGTTTTTT. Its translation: CASSFKQGAREKLFF.

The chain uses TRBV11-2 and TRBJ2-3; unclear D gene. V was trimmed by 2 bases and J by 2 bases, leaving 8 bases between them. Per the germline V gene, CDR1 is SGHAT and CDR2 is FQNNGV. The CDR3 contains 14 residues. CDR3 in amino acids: CASSLQILTDTQYF. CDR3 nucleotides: TGTGCCAGCAGCTTACAGATCCTCACAGATACGCAGTATTTT.

CDR3 loop: CASSDQGGDTQYF. CDR3 coding DNA: TGTGCCAGCAGTGATCAAGGAGGAGATACGCAGTATTTT. The V call is TRBV6-4, the J call TRBJ2-3, with D maybe TRBD2 (5 bases). V lost 3 bases to trimming and J lost 5 bases, with 9 bases between them. The CDR3 runs to 13 residues. Germline V gives CDR1 MRHNA, CDR2 SNTAGT.

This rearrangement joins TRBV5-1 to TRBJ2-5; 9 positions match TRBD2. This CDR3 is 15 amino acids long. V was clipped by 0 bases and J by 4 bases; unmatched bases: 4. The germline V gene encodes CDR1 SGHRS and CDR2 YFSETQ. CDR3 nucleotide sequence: TGCGCCAGCAGCTTGGGGACTAGCGTGGGAGAGACCCAGTACTTC. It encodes CASSLGTSVGETQYF.

The CDR3 DNA is TGTGCCAGCTCACCAAGGACTATTACCGTGGGCTATGAAGCTTTCTTT. Amino acid sequence: CASSPRTITVGYEAFF. The chain combines TRBV18 with TRBJ1-1, with no clear D. The CDR3 sequence is 16 residues long. V was shortened by 2 bases and J by 7 bases, with 20 bases between the two germline ends. Germline V lookup: CDR1 KGHSH, CDR2 LQKENI.

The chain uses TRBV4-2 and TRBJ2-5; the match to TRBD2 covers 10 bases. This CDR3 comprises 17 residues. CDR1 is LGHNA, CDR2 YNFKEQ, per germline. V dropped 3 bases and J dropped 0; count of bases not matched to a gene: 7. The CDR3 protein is CASSQAIAGGDQETQYF. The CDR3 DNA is TGTGCCAGCAGCCAGGCAATAGCGGGAGGAGACCAAGAGACCCAGTACTTC.

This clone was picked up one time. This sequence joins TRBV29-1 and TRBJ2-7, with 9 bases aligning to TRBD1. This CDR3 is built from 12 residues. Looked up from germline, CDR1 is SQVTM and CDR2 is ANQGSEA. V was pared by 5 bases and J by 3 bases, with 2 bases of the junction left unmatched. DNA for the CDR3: TGCAGCGTTCAGGGACAGGGCTACGAGCAGTACTTC. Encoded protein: CSVQGQGYEQYF.

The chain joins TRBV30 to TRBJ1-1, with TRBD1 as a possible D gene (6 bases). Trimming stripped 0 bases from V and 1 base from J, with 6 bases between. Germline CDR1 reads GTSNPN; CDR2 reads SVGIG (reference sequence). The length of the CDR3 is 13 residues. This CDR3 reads CAWSVQGNTEAFF. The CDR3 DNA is TGTGCCTGGAGTGTACAGGGGAACACTGAAGCTTTCTTT.

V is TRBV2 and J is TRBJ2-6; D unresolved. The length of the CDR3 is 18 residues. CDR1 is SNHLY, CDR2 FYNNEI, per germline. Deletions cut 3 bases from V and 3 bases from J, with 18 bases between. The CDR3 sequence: CASSDSPPVLYGANVLTF. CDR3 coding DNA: TGTGCCAGCAGTGATAGTCCCCCCGTTTTGTATGGGGCCAACGTCCTGACTTTC.

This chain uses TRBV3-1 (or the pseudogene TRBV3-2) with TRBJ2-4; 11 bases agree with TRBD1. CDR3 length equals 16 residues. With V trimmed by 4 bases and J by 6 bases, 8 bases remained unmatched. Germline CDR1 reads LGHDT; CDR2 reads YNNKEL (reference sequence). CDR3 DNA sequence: TGTGCCAGCAGCCCAATCGGACAGGGGGCGTTAAACATTCAGTACTTC. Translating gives CASSPIGQGALNIQYF.

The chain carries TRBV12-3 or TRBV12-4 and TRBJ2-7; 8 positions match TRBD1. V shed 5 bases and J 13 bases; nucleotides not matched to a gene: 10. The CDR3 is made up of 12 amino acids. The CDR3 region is CASSLGTGPHYF. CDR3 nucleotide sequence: TGTGCCAGCAGTCTCGGGACAGGTCCTCACTACTTC.

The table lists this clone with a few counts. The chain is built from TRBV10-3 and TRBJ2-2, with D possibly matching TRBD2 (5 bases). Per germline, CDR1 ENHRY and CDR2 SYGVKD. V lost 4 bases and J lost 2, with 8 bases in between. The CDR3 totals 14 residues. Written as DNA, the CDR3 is TGTGCCATCAGTGGGACTGCCAACACCGGGGAGCTGTTTTTT. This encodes CAISGTANTGELFF.

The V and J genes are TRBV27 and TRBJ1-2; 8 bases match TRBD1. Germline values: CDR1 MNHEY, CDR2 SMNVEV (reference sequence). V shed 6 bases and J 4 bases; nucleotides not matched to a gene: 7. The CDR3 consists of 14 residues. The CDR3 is CASRPGGEVYGYTF. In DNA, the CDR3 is TGTGCCAGCAGGCCAGGGGGCGAGGTCTATGGCTACACCTTC.

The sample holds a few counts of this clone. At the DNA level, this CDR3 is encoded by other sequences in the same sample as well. The CDR3 coding sequence is TGTGCCAGCAGCTTAACCGGGGACACTGAAGCTTTCTTT. Amino acid sequence: CASSLTGDTEAFF. This chain joins TRBV7-9 and TRBJ1-1; no clear D. Trimming took 2 bases from V and 3 from J, leaving 7 bases between them. The CDR3 loop spans 13 amino acids. CDR1 is SEHNR, CDR2 FQNEAQ, per germline (reference sequence). The full variable domain, completed using reference TRBV7-9 and TRBJ1-1, is DTGVSQNPRHKITKRGQNVTFRCDPISEHNRLYWYRQTLGQGPEFLTYFQNEAQLEKSRLLSDRFSAERPKGSFSTLEIQRTEQGDSAMYLCASSLTGDTEAFFGQGTRLTVV.

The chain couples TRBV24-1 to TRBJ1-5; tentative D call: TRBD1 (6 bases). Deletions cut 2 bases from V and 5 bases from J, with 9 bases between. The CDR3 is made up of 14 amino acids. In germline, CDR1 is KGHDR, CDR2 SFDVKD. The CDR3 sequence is CATSDSRGDQPQHF. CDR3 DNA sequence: TGTGCCACCAGTGATTCCAGGGGAGATCAGCCCCAGCATTTT.

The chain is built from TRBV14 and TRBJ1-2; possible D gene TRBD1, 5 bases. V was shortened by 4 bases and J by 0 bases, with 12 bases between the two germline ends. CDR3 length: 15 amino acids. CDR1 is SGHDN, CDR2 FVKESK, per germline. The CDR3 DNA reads TGTGCCAGCAGCCCCCGGGGGGAAGCTAACTATGGCTACACCTTC. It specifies CASSPRGEANYGYTF.

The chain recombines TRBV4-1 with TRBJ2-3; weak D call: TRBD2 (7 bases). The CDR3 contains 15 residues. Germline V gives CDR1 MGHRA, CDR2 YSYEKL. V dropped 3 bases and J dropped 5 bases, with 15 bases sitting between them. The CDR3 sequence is CASSHGGGAVDTQYF. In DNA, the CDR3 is TGCGCCAGCAGCCACGGCGGGGGCGCGGTAGATACGCAGTATTTT.

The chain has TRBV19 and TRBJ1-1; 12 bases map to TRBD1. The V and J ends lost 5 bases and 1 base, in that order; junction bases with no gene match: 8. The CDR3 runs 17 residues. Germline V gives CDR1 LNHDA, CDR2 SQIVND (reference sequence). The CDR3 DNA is TGTGCCAGTAGTGCCCGGGACAGGGGGCAGGCGAACACTGAAGCTTTCTTT. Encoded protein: CASSARDRGQANTEAFF.

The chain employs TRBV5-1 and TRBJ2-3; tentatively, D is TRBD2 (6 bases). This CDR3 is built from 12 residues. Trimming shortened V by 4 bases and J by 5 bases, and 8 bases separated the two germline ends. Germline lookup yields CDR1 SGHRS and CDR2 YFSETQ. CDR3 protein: CASSGGRDTQYF. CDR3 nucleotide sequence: TGCGCCAGCAGCGGAGGGAGAGATACGCAGTATTTT. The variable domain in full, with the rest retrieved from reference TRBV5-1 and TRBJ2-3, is KAGVTQTPRYLIKTRGQQVTLSCSPISGHRSVSWYQQTPGQGLQFLFEYFSETQRNKGNFPGRFSGRQFSNSRSEMNVSTLELGDSALYLCASSGGRDTQYFGPGTRLTVL.

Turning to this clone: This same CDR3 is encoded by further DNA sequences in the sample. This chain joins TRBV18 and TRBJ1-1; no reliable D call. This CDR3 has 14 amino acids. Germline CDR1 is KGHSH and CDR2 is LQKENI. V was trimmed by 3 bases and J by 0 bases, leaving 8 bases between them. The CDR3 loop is CASSPGQMNTEAFF. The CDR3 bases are TGTGCCAGCTCACCGGGCCAGATGAACACTGAAGCTTTCTTT. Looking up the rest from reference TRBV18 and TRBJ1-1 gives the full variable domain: NAGVMQNPRHLVRRRGQEARLRCSPMKGHSHVYWYRQLPEEGLKFMVYLQKENIIDESGMPKERFSAEFPKEGPSILRIQQVVRGDSAAYFCASSPGQMNTEAFFGQGTRLTVV.

The chain's CDR3 is CASSRTGLLYGYTF. The DNA of the CDR3 is TGCGCCAGCAGCCGGACAGGGCTCCTCTATGGCTACACCTTC. The chain employs TRBV10-2 and TRBJ1-2; 8 bases line up with TRBD1. Germline trimming cut 6 bases from V and 4 bases from J; bases unmatched to any gene: 7. Germline-derived CDR1 and CDR2 are WSHSY and SAAADI. This CDR3 is 14 amino acids long.

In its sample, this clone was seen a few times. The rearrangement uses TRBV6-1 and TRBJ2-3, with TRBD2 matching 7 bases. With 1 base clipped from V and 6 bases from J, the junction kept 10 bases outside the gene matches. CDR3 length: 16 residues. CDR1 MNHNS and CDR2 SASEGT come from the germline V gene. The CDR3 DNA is TGTGCCAGCAGTGAAGTTGGAGCGGGGCTAGGGGATACGCAGTATTTT. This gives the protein CASSEVGAGLGDTQYF.

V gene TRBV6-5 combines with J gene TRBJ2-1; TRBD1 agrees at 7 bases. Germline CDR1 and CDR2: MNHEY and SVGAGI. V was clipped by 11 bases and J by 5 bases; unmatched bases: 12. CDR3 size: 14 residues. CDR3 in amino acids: CAAAIQGPNNEQFF. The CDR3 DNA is TGTGCCGCCGCCATACAGGGGCCTAACAATGAGCAGTTCTTC.

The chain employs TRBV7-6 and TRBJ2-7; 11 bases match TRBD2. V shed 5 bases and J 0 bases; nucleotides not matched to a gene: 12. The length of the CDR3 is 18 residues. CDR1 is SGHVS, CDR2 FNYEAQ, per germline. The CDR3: CASSPGATSGGSSYEQYF. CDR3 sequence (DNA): TGTGCCAGCAGCCCCGGGGCCACTAGCGGGGGAAGCTCCTACGAGCAGTACTTC. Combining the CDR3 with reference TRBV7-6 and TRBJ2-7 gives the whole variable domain GAGVSQSPRYKVTKRGQDVALRCDPISGHVSLYWYRQALGQGPEFLTYFNYEAQQDKSGLPNDRFSAERPEGSISTLTIQRTEQRDSAMYRCASSPGATSGGSSYEQYFGPGTRLTVT.

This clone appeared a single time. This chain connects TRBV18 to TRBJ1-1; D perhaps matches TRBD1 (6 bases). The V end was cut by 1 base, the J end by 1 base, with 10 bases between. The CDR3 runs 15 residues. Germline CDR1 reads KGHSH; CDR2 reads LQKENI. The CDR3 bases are TGTGCCAGCTCACCACGGCAGGGGAGGAACACTGAAGCTTTCTTT. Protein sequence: CASSPRQGRNTEAFF.